The clone carrying this TCR beta chain came up a few times. Together with a sample-barcoded 5' primer, a J-beta primer mix was included in a second PCR lasting roughly 7 to 11 cycles. Unique molecular identifiers of 12 random nucleotides labeled each cDNA. TCRdb processed the 5' RACE reads anew with MiXCR; each CDR3 protein has one entry. The sample yields 450,000 to 600,000 distinct CDR3 sequences, about 28% seen once. This specimen comes from a study of blood T cells in healthy people across ages. Across the whole study: Every two T cells gave about one barcoded beta molecule via template switching.

This CDR3 is built from 16 residues. Germline V gene sequence: CDR1 LNHNV, CDR2 YYDKDF (reference sequence). Deletions cut 0 bases from V and 4 bases from J, with 10 bases between. The same specimen was also included in a second study, on T cells of mothers and their children. This second study says: The study sampled a few healthy Caucasian mothers and their six children. Whether pairs are related or unrelated, thymic selection shapes their TCR recombination output in much the same way.

The chain links TRBV15 to TRBJ2-6; D call uncertain. Sequences were obtained from blood. This TCR was recovered from a boy aged 2 to 10 in good health. This chain's CDR3 is CATSRDPAIGANVLTF. The CDR3 coding sequence is TGTGCCACCAGCAGAGATCCGGCTATAGGGGCCAACGTCCTGACTTTC.